One and the same sample provided the 12 T cell receptor beta chains below, sequenced in a study of shared clonotypes between healthy human individuals. Naive-designated CD8 cells lacked CD45RO, were positively enriched for CCR7, and omitted terminally differentiated effector memory CD45RA+ cells. Clones were read by immunoSEQ multiplex PCR, and TCRdb kept only the in-frame ones, dropping some. The table lists about 2.1 million clones, under 95% of them singletons. Sequencing was performed on naive CD8+ T cells from PBMCs. The receptors come from a man aged 18 to 29 in good health. Some clones in this sample may be carry-over from other donors' samples.

This sequence joins TRBV7-9 and TRBJ2-3, with D tentatively TRBD1 or TRBD2 (6 bases each). Germline V gene sequence: CDR1 SEHNR, CDR2 FQNEAQ (reference sequence). The ends were cut back, 1 base at V and 8 bases at J, with 16 bases in the middle. The CDR3 has 15 residues. This CDR3 is CASSLVGGPGVTQYF. In DNA, the CDR3 is TGTGCCAGCAGCTTAGTTGGGGGGCCCGGGGTTACGCAGTATTTT.

This clone was seen a few times. This specimen includes other DNA sequences encoding the same CDR3. For the CDR3, the DNA is TGCGCCAGCAGCCTGGGGACAGCCTACGAGCAGTACTTC. Protein: CASSLGTAYEQYF. J is TRBJ2-7 and V is TRBV4-1; 7 bases map to TRBD1. Germline V gene lookup returns CDR1 MGHRA and CDR2 YSYEKL. With 4 bases clipped from V and 2 bases from J, the junction kept 2 bases outside the gene matches. CDR3 length: 13 amino acids.

The rearrangement joins TRBV4-3 to TRBJ2-7, with a weak D call TRBD1 (5 bases). This CDR3 has 15 amino acids. V gave up 1 base and J gave up 5 bases, with 15 bases separating them. Germline CDR1 reads LGHNA; CDR2 reads YSLEER. The CDR3, as DNA: TGCGCCAGCAGCCAAGTCTTTTTGGGGCCTAACGAGCAGTACTTC. It codes for CASSQVFLGPNEQYF.

This clone was picked up a small number of times. The chain recombines TRBV7-9 with TRBJ2-2; 13 bases line up with TRBD2. J gave up 0 bases and V 5 bases, and 6 bases lay outside the gene matches. CDR1 is SEHNR and CDR2 is FQNEAQ in the germline V gene (reference sequence). The CDR3 consists of 18 residues. As DNA, the CDR3 is TGTGCCAGCAGCCCAGGACTAGCGGGAGAAGCGAACACCGGGGAGCTGTTTTTT. Protein product: CASSPGLAGEANTGELFF.

V gene TRBV10-1 combines with J gene TRBJ2-4; D tentatively reads TRBD1 or TRBD2 (5 bases each). Germline values: CDR1 WNHNN, CDR2 SYGVQD (reference sequence). V was clipped by 10 bases and J by 3 bases, with 16 bases between them. The CDR3 is 14 amino acids. Here the CDR3 DNA reads TGCGCCACCCAATGGGGACGGGACAAAAACATTCAGTACTTC. This sequence encodes CATQWGRDKNIQYF.

This clone was picked up a small number of times. The chain carries TRBV29-1 and TRBJ1-1, with D unresolved. The CDR3 loop spans 13 amino acids. Per germline, CDR1 SQVTM and CDR2 ANQGSEA. Trimming stripped 5 bases from V and 6 bases from J, with 16 bases between. The CDR3 loop reads CSVMGNRGAEAFF. The CDR3 DNA follows: TGCAGCGTTATGGGTAATCGGGGTGCTGAAGCTTTCTTT.

The genes are TRBV21-1 and TRBJ1-2. TRBV21-1 is a pseudogene locus. This CDR3 has 17 residues. The CDR3 DNA reads TGTGCCAGCAAGCGAGAAACAGATCGGATAAAGGATGGTGGCTACACCTTC. Its protein is CASKRETDRIKDGGYTF.

This clone has just one count. The DNA of the CDR3 is TGTGCCAGCAGTTACTCGCCCGGGATCTACGAGCAGTACTTC. Amino acid sequence: CASSYSPGIYEQYF. The rearrangement joins TRBV6-6 to TRBJ2-7; possible D gene TRBD2, 5 bases. The V gene's germline CDR1 is MNHNY and CDR2 SVGAGI (reference sequence). Trimming cost V 0 bases and J 3 bases, with 9 bases left between them. The CDR3 is 14 amino acids.

J is TRBJ2-3 and V is TRBV10-3; 8 bases map to TRBD1. Trimming removed 8 bases from V and 0 bases from J; junction bases left unmatched: 7. CDR3 length: 15 residues. CDR1 is ENHRY and CDR2 is SYGVKD in the germline V gene. The CDR3 is CAIADRAPSTDTQYF. The CDR3 DNA follows: TGTGCCATCGCGGACAGGGCTCCTAGCACAGATACGCAGTATTTT.

This clone was detected only once. The chain combines TRBV28 with TRBJ1-3; D gene ambiguous. The CDR3 runs to 13 residues. Looked up from germline, CDR1 is MDHEN and CDR2 is SYDVKM. Trimming removed 2 bases at V and 5 bases at J, with 7 bases between. CDR3 DNA sequence: TGTGCCAGCAGTTTACCCCAGAGAAACACCATATATTTT. Protein sequence: CASSLPQRNTIYF.

J is TRBJ2-1 and V is TRBV28; D unresolved. The germline V gene encodes CDR1 MDHEN and CDR2 SYDVKM. The CDR3 is 13 amino acids. V dropped 3 bases and J dropped 9 bases, with 12 bases sitting between them. This CDR3 is CASSFFPASEQFF. The CDR3 DNA is TGTGCCAGCAGTTTTTTTCCCGCGAGTGAGCAGTTCTTC.

The chain is built from TRBV6-6 and TRBJ2-3; a weak D match, TRBD2 (5 bases). The CDR3 length is 16 residues. The V and J ends lost 2 bases and 4 bases respectively, with 16 bases between them. Germline V gene data show CDR1 as MNHNY and CDR2 as SVGAGI (reference sequence). The CDR3 nucleotides are TGTGCCAGCAGTTACGAGGGCCGAGGCAGCGCAGATACGCAGTATTTT. Its protein product is CASSYEGRGSADTQYF.